A single sample is the source of the 3 T cell receptor beta chains below, sequenced in a study of T-cell memory formation after mild COVID-19. TCRdb re-called the 5' RACE reads through MiXCR, storing one row per CDR3 protein. Among about 39,000 distinct CDR3 sequences listed, less than 8% were seen once. Specimen: PBMCs or a T cell subset sorted from them (not recorded which). These receptors were taken from an adult who had mild COVID-19 (a few samples of this study predate the infection). Cell type and time point are not known.

V gene TRBV6-1 combines with J gene TRBJ2-4; tentatively, D is TRBD2 (6 bases). There are 14 residues in the CDR3. Trimming stripped 5 bases from V and 0 bases from J, with 8 bases between. Germline-derived CDR1 and CDR2 are MNHNS and SASEGT. The CDR3 nucleotides are TGTGCCAGCAGTAGCGGGCTAGCCAAAAACATTCAGTACTTC. Its translation is CASSSGLAKNIQYF.

The CDR3, as DNA: TGTGCCTGGAGTGGGGGACAGCACAATCAGCCCCAGCATTTT. It translates to CAWSGGQHNQPQHF. V gene TRBV30 combines with J gene TRBJ1-5, with 7 bases identical to TRBD1. The CDR3 is 14 amino acids. V shed 1 base and J 3 bases; nucleotides not matched to a gene: 3. The germline V gene encodes CDR1 GTSNPN and CDR2 SVGIG (reference sequence).

This clonotype was recorded a few times. The genes are TRBV7-2 and TRBJ2-7; 12 bases are a match to TRBD2. Trimming at V came to 6 bases and at J to 0 bases, leaving 3 bases not matched to a gene. The CDR3 is 15 amino acids. Germline V gene sequence: CDR1 SGHTA, CDR2 FQGNSA. Here the CDR3 DNA reads TGTGCCAGCAGTGGACTAGCGGGAAACTCCTACGAGCAGTACTTC. This gives the protein CASSGLAGNSYEQYF.